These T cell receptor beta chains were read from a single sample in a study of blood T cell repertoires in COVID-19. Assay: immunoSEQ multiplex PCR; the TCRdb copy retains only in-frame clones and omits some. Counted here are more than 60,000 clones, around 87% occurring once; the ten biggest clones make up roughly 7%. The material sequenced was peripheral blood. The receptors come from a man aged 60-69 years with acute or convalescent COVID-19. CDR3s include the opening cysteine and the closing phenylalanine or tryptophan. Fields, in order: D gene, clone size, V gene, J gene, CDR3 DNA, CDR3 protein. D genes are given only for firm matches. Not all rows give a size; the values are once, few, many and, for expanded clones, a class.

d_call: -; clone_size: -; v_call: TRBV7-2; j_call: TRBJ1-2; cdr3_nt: TGTGCCAGCAGCTTAAAAAATGACTTGCCCTATGGCTACACCTTC; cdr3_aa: CASSLKNDLPYGYTF
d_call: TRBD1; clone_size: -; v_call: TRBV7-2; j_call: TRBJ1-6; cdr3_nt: TGTGCCAGCAGCCCCCCGGGACAGAGAAATTCACCCCTCCACTTT; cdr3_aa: CASSPPGQRNSPLHF
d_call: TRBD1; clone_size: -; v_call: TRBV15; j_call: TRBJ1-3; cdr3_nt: TGTGCCACCAGCGGGGACAGGGCTGGAAACACCATATATTTT; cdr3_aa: CATSGDRAGNTIYF
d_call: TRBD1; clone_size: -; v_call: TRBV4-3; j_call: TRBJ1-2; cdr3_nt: TGCGCCAGCAGCCAAGATCAGGGGGTAGCTAACTATGGCTACACCTTC; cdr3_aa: CASSQDQGVANYGYTF
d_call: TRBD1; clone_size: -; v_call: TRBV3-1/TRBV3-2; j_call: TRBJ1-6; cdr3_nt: TGTGCCAGCAGCCAAGGCTACGGACAGGGTAATTCACCCCTCCACTTT; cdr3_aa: CASSQGYGQGNSPLHF
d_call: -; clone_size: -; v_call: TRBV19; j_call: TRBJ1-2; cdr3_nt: TGTGCCAGTAGTATACCAGGATATGGCTACACCTTC; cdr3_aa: CASSIPGYGYTF
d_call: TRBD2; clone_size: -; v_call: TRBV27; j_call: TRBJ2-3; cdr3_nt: TGTGCCAGCAGTCACGGGGGGTCTGATACGCAGTATTTT; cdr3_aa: CASSHGGSDTQYF
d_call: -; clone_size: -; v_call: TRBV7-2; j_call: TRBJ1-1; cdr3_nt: TGTGCCAGCAGAGAAGGGGGGGGCGGCACTGAAGCTTTCTTT; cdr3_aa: CASREGGGGTEAFF
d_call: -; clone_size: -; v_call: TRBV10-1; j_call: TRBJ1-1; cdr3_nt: TGCGCCAGCAGTGAAACAGTGAACGCTGAAGCTTTCTTT; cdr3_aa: CASSETVNAEAFF
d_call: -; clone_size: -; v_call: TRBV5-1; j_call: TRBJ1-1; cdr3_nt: TGCGCCAGCAGCCCCTCGGGGGGGACCGAGGGACGAGCTTTCTTT; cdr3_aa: CASSPSGGTEGRAFF
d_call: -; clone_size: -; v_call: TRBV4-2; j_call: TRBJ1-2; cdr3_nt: TGTGCCAGCAGCCAAGATTTGAGATTCGAAGATGGCTACACCTTC; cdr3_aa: CASSQDLRFEDGYTF
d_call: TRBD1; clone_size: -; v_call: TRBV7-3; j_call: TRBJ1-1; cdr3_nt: TGTGCCAGCAGCCCACAGGGGGTCGCTGAAGCTTTCTTT; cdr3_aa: CASSPQGVAEAFF
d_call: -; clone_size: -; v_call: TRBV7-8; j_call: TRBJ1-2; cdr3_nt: TGTGCCAGCAGCTTAGGACAGCTCGGCGGCTACACCTTC; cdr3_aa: CASSLGQLGGYTF
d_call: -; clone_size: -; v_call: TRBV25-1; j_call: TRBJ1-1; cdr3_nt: TGTGCCAGCAGTGAAGCAGGGTTGAGGACTGAAGCTTTCTTT; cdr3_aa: CASSEAGLRTEAFF
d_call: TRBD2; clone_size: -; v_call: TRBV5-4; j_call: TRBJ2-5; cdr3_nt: TGTGCCAGCAGCTTGGTCGGGGGGAAACGAGAGACCCAGTACTTC; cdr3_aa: CASSLVGGKRETQYF
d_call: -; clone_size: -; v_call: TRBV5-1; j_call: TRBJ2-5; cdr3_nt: TGCGCCAGCAGCTTCCTTGGCGACACGACGTACCAAGAGACCCAGTACTTC; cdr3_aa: CASSFLGDTTYQETQYF
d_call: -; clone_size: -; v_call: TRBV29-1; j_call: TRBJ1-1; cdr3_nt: TGCAGCGGAACAGGGATTGGCGGTGAAGCTTTCTTT; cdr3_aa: CSGTGIGGEAFF
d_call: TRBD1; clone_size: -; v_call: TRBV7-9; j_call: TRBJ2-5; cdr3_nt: TGTGCCAGCAGAAGGGACAGGGTGAGAGAGACCCAGTACTTC; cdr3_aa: CASRRDRVRETQYF
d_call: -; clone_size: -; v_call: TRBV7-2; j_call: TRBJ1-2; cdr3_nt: TGTGCCAGCAGCCCATCGGGTTATGGCTACACCTTC; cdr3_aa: CASSPSGYGYTF
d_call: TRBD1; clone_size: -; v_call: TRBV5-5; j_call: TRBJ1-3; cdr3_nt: TGTGCCAGCAGCTCCATCACAGGGGCTGGAAACACCATATATTTT; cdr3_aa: CASSSITGAGNTIYF
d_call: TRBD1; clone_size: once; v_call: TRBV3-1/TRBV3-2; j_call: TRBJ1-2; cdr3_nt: TGTGCCAGCAGCCAAGGGTACCTACGGGACAGCCCCTATGGCTACACCTTC; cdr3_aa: CASSQGYLRDSPYGYTF
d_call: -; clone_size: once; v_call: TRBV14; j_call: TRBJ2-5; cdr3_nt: TGTGCCAGCAGCCACCACGGAGATTGGACCCAGTACTTC; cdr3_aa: CASSHHGDWTQYF
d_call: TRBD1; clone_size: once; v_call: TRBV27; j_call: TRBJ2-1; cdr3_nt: TGTGCCAGCAGTTTTTGGACAGGGGACAATGAGCAGTTCTTC; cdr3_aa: CASSFWTGDNEQFF
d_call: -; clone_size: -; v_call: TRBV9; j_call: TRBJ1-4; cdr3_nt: TGTGCCAGCAGCCCTTCTCGAGGGACAACTAATGAAAAACTGTTTTTT; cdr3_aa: CASSPSRGTTNEKLFF
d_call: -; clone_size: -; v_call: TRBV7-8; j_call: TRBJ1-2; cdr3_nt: TGTGCCAGCAGCTTAACTACAGGGAGTGGCTACACCTTC; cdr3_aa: CASSLTTGSGYTF
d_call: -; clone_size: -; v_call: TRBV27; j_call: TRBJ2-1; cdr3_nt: TGTGCCAGCAGTTTATCAGCTAGCTCCTACAATGAGCAGTTCTTC; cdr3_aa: CASSLSASSYNEQFF
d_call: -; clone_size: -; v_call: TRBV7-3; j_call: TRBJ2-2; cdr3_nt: TGTGCCAGCAGCTATAACGGGGGGCACACCGGGGAGCTGTTTTTT; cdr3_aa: CASSYNGGHTGELFF
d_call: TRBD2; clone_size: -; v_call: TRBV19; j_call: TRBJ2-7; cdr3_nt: TGTGCCAGTAGTCCCGGAGCGGGGTACGAGCAGTACTTC; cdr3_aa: CASSPGAGYEQYF
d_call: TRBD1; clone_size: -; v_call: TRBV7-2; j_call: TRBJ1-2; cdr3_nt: TGTGCCAGCAGCGTGGACAGGGTTCGGGGCTACACCTTC; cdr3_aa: CASSVDRVRGYTF
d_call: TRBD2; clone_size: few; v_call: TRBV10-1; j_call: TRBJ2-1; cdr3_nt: TGCGCCAGCAGTGAGTCCGGACTAGCGGGCAATGAGCAGTTCTTC; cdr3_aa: CASSESGLAGNEQFF
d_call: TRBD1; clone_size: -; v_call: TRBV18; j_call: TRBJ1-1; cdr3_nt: TGTGCCAGCTCACCAAAGGAAACAGGGGGCGCAGGTGAAGCTTTCTTT; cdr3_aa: CASSPKETGGAGEAFF
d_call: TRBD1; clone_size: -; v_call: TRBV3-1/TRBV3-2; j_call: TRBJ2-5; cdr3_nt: TGTGCCAGCAGCCAAGCTGGGGGATGGGGGACAGGGGCCGTCCAAGAGACCCAGTACTTC; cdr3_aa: CASSQAGGWGTGAVQETQYF
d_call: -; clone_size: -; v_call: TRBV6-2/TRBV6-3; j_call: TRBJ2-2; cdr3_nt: TGTGCCAGCAGTTACGTCGCCACCCTACTGAACACCGGGGAGCTGTTTTTT; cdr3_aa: CASSYVATLLNTGELFF
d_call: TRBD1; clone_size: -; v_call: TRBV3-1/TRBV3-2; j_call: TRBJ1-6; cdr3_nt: TGTGCCAGCAGCCAAACCGGACAGGGTCGATCACCCCTCCACTTT; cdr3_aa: CASSQTGQGRSPLHF
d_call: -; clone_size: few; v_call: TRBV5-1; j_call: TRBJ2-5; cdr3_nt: TGCGCCAGCAGCCCGGCGGGACAAGAGACCCAGTACTTC; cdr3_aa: CASSPAGQETQYF
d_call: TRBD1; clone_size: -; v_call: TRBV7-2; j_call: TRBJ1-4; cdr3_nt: TGTGCCAGCAGCTCGACAGGGGTTGTAACTAATGAAAAACTGTTTTTT; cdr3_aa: CASSSTGVVTNEKLFF
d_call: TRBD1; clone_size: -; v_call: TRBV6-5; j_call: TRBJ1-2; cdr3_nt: TGTGCCAGCAGGGACAGGTTATATGGCTACACCTTC; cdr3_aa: CASRDRLYGYTF
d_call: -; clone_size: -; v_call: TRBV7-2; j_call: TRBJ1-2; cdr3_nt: TGTGCCAGCAGCCTAGTTGGGGGGTTCGTCTATGGCTACACCTTC; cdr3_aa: CASSLVGGFVYGYTF
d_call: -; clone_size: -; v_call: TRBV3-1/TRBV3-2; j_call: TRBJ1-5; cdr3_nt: TGTGCCAGCAGCCAAGATAGAGGGCAGCCCCAGCATTTT; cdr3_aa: CASSQDRGQPQHF
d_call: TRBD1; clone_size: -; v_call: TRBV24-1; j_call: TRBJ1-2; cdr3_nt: TGTGCCACCAGTGACGAGACAGGGGGCGAACTTTATGGCTACACCTTC; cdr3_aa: CATSDETGGELYGYTF
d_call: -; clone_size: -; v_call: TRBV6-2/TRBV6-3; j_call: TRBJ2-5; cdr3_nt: TGTGCCAGCAGTTACCAGGGTAGTCGGGAGACCCAGTACTTC; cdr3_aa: CASSYQGSRETQYF